This T cell receptor beta chain comes out of a study of CD8 T cells in ankylosing spondylitis. Of note for this clonotype: Its antigen is not identified.

Whole-study findings and limits: Matched ankylosing spondylitis synovial fluid reportedly contained a significantly enriched population of disease-linked clones.

Trimming pared 0 bases from V and 5 bases from J, leaving 13 bases between. The CDR3 totals 15 residues. Germline V lookup: CDR1 MNHEY, CDR2 SVGAGI. TCRdb fed the 5' RACE reads into MiXCR, producing one record per CDR3 protein. The sample lists some 150,000 distinct CDR3 sequences, under 55% seen once, with approximately 14% in the top ten. The chain links TRBV6-5 to TRBJ1-2; tentative D call: TRBD1 (5 bases). Material: synovial fluid, either unsorted or a sorted T cell fraction (not recorded which). The TCR comes from a male donor with ankylosing spondylitis. CDR3 bases: TGTGCCAGCAGTTACTCGTTCGACAGTTGGTATGGCTACACCTTC. Its translation is CASSYSFDSWYGYTF.